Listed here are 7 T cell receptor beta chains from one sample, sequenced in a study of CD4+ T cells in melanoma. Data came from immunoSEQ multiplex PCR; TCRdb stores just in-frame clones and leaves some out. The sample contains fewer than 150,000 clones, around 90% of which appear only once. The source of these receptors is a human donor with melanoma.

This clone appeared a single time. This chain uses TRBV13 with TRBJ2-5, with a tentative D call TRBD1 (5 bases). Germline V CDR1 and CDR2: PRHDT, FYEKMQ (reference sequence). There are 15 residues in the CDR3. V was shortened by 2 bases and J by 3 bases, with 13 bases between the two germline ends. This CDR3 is CASSLSTTAEETQYF. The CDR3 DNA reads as TGTGCCAGCAGCTTAAGCACGACAGCAGAAGAGACCCAGTACTTC.

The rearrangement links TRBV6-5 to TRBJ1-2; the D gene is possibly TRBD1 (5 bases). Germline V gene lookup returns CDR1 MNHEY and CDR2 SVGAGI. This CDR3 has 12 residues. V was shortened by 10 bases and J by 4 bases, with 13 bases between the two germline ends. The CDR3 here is CATNGGIYGYTF. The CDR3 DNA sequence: TGTGCCACAAATGGGGGGATCTATGGCTACACCTTC.

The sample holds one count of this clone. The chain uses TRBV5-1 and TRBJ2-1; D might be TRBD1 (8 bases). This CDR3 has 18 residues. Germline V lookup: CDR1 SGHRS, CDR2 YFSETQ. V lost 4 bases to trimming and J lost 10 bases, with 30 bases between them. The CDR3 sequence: CASSPWDRRGGGFKEQFF. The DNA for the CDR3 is TGCGCCAGCAGCCCCTGGGACAGGCGAGGGGGGGGGTTTAAGGAGCAGTTCTTC.

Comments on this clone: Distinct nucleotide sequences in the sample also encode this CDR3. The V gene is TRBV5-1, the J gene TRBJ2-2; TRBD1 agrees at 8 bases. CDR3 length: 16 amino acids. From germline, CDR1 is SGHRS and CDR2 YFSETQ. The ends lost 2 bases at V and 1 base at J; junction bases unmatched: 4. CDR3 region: CASSLAGTGNTGELFF. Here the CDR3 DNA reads TGCGCCAGCAGCTTAGCCGGGACAGGGAACACCGGGGAGCTGTTTTTT.

The CDR3 region has the DNA TGCGCCAGCAGCCCGGGACTAGGGGAGAATGAGCAGTTCTTC. This sequence encodes CASSPGLGENEQFF. The V and J genes are TRBV5-1 and TRBJ2-1; TRBD2 matches 8 bases. The CDR3 sequence is 14 residues long. Trimming removed 4 bases from V and 7 bases from J; junction bases left unmatched: 7. The V gene's germline CDR1 is SGHRS and CDR2 YFSETQ.

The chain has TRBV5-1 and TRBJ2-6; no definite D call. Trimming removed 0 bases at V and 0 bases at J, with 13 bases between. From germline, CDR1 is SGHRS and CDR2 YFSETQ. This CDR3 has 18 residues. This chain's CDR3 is CASSLVVGVHSGANVLTF. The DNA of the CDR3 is TGCGCCAGCAGCTTGGTTGTAGGAGTCCACTCTGGGGCCAACGTCCTGACTTTC. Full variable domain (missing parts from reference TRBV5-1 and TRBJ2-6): KAGVTQTPRYLIKTRGQQVTLSCSPISGHRSVSWYQQTPGQGLQFLFEYFSETQRNKGNFPGRFSGRQFSNSRSEMNVSTLELGDSALYLCASSLVVGVHSGANVLTFGAGSRLTVL.

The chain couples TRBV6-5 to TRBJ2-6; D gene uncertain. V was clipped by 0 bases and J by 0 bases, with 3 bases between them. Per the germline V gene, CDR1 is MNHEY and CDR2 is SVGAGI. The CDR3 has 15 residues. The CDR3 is CASSYSRSGANVLTF. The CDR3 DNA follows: TGTGCCAGCAGTTACTCGCGCTCTGGGGCCAACGTCCTGACTTTC.